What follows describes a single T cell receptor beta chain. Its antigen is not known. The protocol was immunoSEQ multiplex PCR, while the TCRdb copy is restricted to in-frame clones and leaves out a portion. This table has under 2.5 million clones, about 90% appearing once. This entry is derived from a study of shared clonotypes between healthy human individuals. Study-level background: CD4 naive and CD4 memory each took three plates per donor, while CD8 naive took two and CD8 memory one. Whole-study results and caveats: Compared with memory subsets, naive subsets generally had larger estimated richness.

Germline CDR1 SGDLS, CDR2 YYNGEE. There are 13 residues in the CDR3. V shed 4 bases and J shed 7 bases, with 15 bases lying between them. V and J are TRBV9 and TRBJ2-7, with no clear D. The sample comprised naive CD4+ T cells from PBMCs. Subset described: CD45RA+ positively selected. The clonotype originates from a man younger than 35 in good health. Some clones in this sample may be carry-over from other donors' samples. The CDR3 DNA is TGTGCCAGCAGCCGAACAGATTTTTGGGAGCAGTACTTC. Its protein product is CASSRTDFWEQYF.